This T cell receptor (beta chain) was sequenced in a study of blood T cell repertoires in COVID-19. Study details: There were acute and convalescent COVID-19 samples, and they came from the United States, Italy and Spain. The cDNA or gDNA used as material had been derived from T cells, B-cell-depleted T cells, or PBMCs.

Trimming cost V 3 bases and J 3 bases; bases outside gene matches: 5. The CDR3 is 15 amino acids. Germline values: CDR1 SGHRS, CDR2 YFSETQ. Original data processing: Nucleated cell counts were estimated from reference gene primer amplification. Here immunoSEQ multiplex PCR was the method, and the copy in TCRdb shows in-frame clones only, minus some. That table furnishes V, J and clone size, whereas the DNA furnished D and trimming. The sample lists about 180,000 clones, roughly 85% occurring once. This clonotype originated in a man aged 45-65 years with active or convalescent COVID-19. The sample taken for sequencing was peripheral blood. The chain joins TRBV5-1 to TRBJ1-2; 10 bases line up with TRBD1. The CDR3 loop is CASSSTGTGDYGYTF. The DNA of the CDR3 is TGCGCCAGCAGCTCCACCGGGACAGGGGACTATGGCTACACCTTC.